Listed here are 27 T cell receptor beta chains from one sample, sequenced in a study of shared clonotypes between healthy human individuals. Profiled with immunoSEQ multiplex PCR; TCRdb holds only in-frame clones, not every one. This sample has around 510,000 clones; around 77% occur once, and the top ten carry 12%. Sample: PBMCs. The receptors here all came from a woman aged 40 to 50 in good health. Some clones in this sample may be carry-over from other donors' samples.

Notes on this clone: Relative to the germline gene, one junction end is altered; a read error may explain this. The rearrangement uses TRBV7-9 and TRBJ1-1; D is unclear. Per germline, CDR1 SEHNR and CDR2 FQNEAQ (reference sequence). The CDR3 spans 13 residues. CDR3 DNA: TGTTCCAGCAGCCGAACAAGGAACACTGAAGCTTTCTTT. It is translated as CSSSRTRNTEAFF.

The CDR3, as DNA: TGTGCCTGGAGTGTACTGGGGCAACGTGGCAATGAGCAGTTCTTC. Residues: CAWSVLGQRGNEQFF. This chain links TRBV30 with TRBJ2-1; D is possibly TRBD1 (5 bases). Germline V gives CDR1 GTSNPN, CDR2 SVGIG (reference sequence). This CDR3 has 15 residues. Trimming removed 0 bases at V and 6 bases at J, with 15 bases between.

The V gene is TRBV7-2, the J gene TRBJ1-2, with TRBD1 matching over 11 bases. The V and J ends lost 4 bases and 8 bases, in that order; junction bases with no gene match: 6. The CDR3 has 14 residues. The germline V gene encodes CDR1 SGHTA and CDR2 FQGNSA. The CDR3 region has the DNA TGTGCCAGCAGCTCCGGACAGGGGGCGCGAGGCTACACCTTC. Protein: CASSSGQGARGYTF.

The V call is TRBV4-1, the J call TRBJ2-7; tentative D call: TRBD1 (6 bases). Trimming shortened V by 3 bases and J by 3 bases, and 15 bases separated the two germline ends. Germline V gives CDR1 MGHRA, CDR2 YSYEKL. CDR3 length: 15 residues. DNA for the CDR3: TGCGCCAGCAGCCAGTATTACAGGGAAAACTACGAGCAGTACTTC. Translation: CASSQYYRENYEQYF.

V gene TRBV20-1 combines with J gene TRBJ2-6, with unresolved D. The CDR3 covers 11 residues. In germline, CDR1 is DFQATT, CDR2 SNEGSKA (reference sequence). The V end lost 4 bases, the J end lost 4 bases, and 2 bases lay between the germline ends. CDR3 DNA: TGCAGTGCTACCGGGGCCAACGTCCTGACTTTC. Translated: CSATGANVLTF.

CDR3 nucleotide sequence: TGTGCCAGCTCACCTACAGGGGTTCCATCTGGAAACACCATATATTTT. Amino acid sequence: CASSPTGVPSGNTIYF. The chain is built from TRBV18 and TRBJ1-3; TRBD1 aligns across 7 bases. The V and J ends lost 3 bases and 1 base, in that order; junction bases with no gene match: 6. Germline CDR1 KGHSH, CDR2 LQKENI. The CDR3 contains 16 residues.

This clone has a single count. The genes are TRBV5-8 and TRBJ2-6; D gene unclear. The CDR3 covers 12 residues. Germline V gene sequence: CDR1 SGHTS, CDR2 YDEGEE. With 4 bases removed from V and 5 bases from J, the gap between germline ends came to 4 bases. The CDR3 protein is CASSLWANVLTF. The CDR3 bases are TGTGCCAGCAGCCTGTGGGCCAACGTCCTGACTTTC.

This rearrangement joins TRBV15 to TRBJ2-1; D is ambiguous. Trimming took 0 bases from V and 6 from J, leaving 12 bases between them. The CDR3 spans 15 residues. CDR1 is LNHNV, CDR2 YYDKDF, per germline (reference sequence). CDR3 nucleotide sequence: TGTGCCACCAGCAGAGATCAAGACCGCCCCAATGAGCAGTTCTTC. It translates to CATSRDQDRPNEQFF.

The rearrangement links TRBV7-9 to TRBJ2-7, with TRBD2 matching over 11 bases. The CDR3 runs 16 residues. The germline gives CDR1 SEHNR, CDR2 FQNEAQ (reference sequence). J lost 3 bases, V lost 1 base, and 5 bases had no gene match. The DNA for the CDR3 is TGTGCCAGCAGCTTAGAACTAGCGGGAGAAGTCTACGAGCAGTACTTC. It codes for CASSLELAGEVYEQYF.

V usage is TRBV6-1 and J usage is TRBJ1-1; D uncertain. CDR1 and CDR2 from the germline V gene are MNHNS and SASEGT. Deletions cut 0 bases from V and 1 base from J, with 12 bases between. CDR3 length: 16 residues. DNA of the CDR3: TGTGCCAGCAGTGAAGCGCGTCGGCAGACGAACACTGAAGCTTTCTTT. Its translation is CASSEARRQTNTEAFF.

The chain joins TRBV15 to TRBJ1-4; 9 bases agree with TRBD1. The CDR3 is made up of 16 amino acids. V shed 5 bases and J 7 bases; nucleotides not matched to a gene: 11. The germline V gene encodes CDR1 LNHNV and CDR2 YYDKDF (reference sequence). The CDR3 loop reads CATSQGQGGGGEKLFF. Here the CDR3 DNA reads TGTGCCACCAGCCAGGGACAGGGTGGCGGGGGTGAAAAACTGTTTTTT.

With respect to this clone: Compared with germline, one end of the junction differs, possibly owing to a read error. The CDR3 loop is CASSSGGSADTQYF. The DNA of the CDR3 is TGCGCCAGCAGCTCCGGGGGCAGTGCAGATACGCAGTATTTT. This chain connects TRBV7-9 to TRBJ2-3; D may correspond to TRBD1 or TRBD2 (6 bases each). Germline V gene lookup returns CDR1 SEHNR and CDR2 FQNEAQ (reference sequence). The CDR3 spans 14 residues. Variable domain in full (rest from reference TRBV7-9 and TRBJ2-3): DTGVSQNPRHKITKRGQNVTFRCDPISEHNRLYWYRQTLGQGPEFLTYFQNEAQLEKSRLLSDRFSAERPKGSFSTLEIQRTEQGDSAMYLCASSSGGSADTQYFGPGTRLTVL.

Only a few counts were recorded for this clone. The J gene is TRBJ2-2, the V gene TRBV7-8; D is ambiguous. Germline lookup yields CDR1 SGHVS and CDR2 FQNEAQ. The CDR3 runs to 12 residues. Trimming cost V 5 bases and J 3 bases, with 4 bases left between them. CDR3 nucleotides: TGTGCCAGCAGCACCCACACCGGGGAGCTGTTTTTT. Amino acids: CASSTHTGELFF.

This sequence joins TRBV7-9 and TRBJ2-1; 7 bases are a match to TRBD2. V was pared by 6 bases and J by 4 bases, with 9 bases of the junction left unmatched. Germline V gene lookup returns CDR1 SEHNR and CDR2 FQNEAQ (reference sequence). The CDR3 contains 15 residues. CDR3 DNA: TGTGCCAGCAGTTCCGGCTCCGGGGGGTACAATGAGCAGTTCTTC. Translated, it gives CASSSGSGGYNEQFF.

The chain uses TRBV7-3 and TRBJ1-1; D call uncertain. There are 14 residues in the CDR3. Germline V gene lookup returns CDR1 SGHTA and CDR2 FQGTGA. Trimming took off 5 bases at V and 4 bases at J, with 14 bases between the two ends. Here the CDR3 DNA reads TGTGCCAGCAGCGTAAACAGTGAAAGCACTGAAGCTTTCTTT. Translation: CASSVNSESTEAFF.

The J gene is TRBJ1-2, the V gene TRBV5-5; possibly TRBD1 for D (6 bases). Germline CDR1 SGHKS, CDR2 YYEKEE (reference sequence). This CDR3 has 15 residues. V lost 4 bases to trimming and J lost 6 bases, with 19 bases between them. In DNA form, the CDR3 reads TGTGCCAGCAGCCCCCGACCGGACAGTCCTAATGGCTACACCTTC. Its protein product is CASSPRPDSPNGYTF.

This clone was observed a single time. DNA for the CDR3: TGCGCCAGCAGCCATGCCGGGACTAGCGGCTACGAGCAGTACTTC. Translation gives CASSHAGTSGYEQYF. This chain connects TRBV4-1 to TRBJ2-7; 11 bases agree with TRBD2. Germline V gene sequence: CDR1 MGHRA, CDR2 YSYEKL. The ends lost 3 bases at V and 3 bases at J; junction bases unmatched: 4. The CDR3 length is 15 residues.

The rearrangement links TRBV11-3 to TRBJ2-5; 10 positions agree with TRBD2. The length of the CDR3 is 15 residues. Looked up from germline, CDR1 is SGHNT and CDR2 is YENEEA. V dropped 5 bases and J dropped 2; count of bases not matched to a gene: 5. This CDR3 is CASSAGTSEQETQYF. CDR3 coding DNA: TGTGCCAGCAGCGCCGGGACTAGCGAACAAGAGACCCAGTACTTC.

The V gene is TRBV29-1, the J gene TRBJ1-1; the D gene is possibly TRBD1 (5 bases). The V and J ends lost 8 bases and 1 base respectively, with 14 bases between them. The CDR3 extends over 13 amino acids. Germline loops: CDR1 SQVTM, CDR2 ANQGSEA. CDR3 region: CSSGTTGNTEAFF. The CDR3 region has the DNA TGCAGCTCAGGGACCACAGGGAACACTGAAGCTTTCTTT.

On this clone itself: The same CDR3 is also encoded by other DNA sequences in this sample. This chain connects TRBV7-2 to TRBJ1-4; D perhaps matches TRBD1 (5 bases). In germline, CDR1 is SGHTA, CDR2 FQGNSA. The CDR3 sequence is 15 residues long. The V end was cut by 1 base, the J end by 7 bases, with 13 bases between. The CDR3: CASSLEGQGGEKLFF. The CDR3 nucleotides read TGTGCCAGCAGCTTAGAGGGTCAGGGTGGTGAAAAACTGTTTTTT.

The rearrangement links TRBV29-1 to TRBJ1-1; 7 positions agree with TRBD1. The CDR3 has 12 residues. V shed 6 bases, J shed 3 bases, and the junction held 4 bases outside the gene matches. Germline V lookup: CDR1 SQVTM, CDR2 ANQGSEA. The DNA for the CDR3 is TGCAGCGTCCAGGGGGGGGACACTGAAGCTTTCTTT. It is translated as CSVQGGDTEAFF.

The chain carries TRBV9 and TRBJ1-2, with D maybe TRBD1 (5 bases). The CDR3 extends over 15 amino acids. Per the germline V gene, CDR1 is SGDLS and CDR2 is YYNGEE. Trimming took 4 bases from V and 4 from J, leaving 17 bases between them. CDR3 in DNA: TGTGCCAGCAGCTCCCGAGCACAGGAAGTCTATGGCTACACCTTC. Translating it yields CASSSRAQEVYGYTF.

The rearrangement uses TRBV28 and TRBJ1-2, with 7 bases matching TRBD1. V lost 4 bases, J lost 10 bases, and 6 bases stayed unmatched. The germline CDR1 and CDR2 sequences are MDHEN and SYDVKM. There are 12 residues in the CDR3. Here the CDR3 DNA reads TGTGCCAGCAGTTCGTTGACAGGGTTCTACACCTTC. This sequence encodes CASSSLTGFYTF.

DNA of the CDR3: TGTGCCAGTAGTGACCTCGGAGGCACAGATACGCAGTATTTT. This codes for CASSDLGGTDTQYF. V usage is TRBV19 and J usage is TRBJ2-3; no reliable D call. The germline V gene encodes CDR1 LNHDA and CDR2 SQIVND (reference sequence). V was cut by 5 bases and J by 1 base, with 10 bases left in between. The CDR3 loop spans 14 amino acids.

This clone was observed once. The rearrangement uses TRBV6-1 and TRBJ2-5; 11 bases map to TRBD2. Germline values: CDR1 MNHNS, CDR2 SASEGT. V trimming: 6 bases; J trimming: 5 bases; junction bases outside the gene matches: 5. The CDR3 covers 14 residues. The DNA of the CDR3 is TGTGCCAGCAGGTTAGCGGGAGGGAGGGAGACCCAGTACTTC. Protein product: CASRLAGGRETQYF.

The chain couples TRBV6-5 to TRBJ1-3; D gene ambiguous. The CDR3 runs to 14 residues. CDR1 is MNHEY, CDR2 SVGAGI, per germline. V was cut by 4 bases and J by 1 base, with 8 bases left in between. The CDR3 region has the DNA TGTGCCAGCAGTTCCATTGTTTCTGGAAACACCATATATTTT. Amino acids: CASSSIVSGNTIYF.

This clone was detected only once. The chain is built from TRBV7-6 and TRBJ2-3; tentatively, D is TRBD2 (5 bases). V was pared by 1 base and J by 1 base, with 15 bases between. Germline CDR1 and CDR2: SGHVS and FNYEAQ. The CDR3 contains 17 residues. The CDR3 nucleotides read TGTGCCAGCAGCTTAGGGAGGTCGGATCGACGCACAGATACGCAGTATTTT. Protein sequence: CASSLGRSDRRTDTQYF.